This TCR beta chain was recovered during a study of blood T cell repertoires in COVID-19. As for the study in general: PBMCs, B-cell-depleted T cells, or T cells provided the cDNA or gDNA that made up the material.

The method was immunoSEQ multiplex PCR; TCRdb's version includes in-frame clones alone and lacks a portion of them. The sample gives roughly 300,000 clones, more than 75% of which show up once; under 2% is in the top ten. Germline CDR1 is SGHTA and CDR2 is FQGTGA. V lost 5 bases, J lost 4 bases, and 14 bases lay in between. The CDR3 consists of 14 residues. The chain links TRBV7-3 to TRBJ1-1, with a tentative D call TRBD1 (6 bases). The receptor was derived from a woman aged 45 to 65 with acute or convalescent COVID-19. The sequenced material came from peripheral blood. As DNA, the CDR3 is TGTGCCAGCAGCCAACAGGGCGGTAGCACTGAAGCTTTCTTT. Translation: CASSQQGGSTEAFF.